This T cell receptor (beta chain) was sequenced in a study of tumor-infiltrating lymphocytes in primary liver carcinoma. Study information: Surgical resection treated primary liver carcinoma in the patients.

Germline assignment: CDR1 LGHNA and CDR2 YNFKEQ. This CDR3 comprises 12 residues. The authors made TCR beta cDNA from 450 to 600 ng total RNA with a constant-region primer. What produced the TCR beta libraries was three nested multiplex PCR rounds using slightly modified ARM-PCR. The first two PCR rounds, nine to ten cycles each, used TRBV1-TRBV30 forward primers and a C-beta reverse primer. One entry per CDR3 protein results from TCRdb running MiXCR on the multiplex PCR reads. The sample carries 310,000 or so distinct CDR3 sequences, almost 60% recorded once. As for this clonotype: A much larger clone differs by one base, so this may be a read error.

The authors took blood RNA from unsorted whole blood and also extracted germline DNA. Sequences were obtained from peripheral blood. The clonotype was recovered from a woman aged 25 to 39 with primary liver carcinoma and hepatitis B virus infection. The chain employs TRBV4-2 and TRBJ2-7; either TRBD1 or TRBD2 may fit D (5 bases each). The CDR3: CASSQVGDEHYF. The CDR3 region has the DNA TGTGCCAGCAGCCAAGTGGGGGACGAGCACTACTTC.